The rows below give T cell receptor beta chains drawn from one sample of a study of shared clonotypes between healthy human individuals. Sequencing was performed with immunoSEQ multiplex PCR; in TCRdb, only in-frame clones are kept and a portion is missing. The table shows approximately 1.4 million clones, with around 98% occurring only once. Sequenced input: naive CD4+ T cells sorted from blood. The receptors derive from a man in his thirties or forties in good health. The CDR3 runs from the conserved cysteine through the conserved F or W. A D gene is named only where the DNA matches it firmly. Clone size, where shown, is once, few, many, or a class for clones that have expanded.

>TRBJ2-7|-|TRBV20-1|11|-
TGCAGTGCTAGAGCAGTGAGCGAGCAGTACTTC
CSARAVSEQYF
>TRBJ2-5|-|TRBV6-6|16|TRBD1
TGTGCCAGCAAAGACAGGGAGATCTGGTCGTCAGAGACCCAGTACTTC
CASKDREIWSSETQYF
>TRBJ2-1|-|TRBV9|15|TRBD1
TGTGCCAGCAGCGTAGGGGACAGGGGGTACAATGAGCAGTTCTTC
CASSVGDRGYNEQFF
>TRBJ2-7|-|TRBV10-3|14|TRBD2
TGTGCCATCAAGAAGAAAGCGGGGATCTACGAGCAGTACTTC
CAIKKKAGIYEQYF
>TRBJ2-5|-|TRBV6-5|15|-
TGTGCCAGCAGTTACCGAACATTTGAAGGAGAGACCCAGTACTTC
CASSYRTFEGETQYF
>TRBJ2-7|-|TRBV5-4|14|TRBD2
TGTGCCAGCAGCTTGGGGACTAGCTCCTACGAGCAGTACTTC
CASSLGTSSYEQYF
>TRBJ2-7|-|TRBV27|13|-
TGTGCCAGCACCCCGCAATTCTCCTACGAGCAGTACTTC
CASTPQFSYEQYF
>TRBJ2-7|-|TRBV28|13|TRBD1
TGTGCCAGCAGTTGGACAGGAATTTACGAGCAGTACTTC
CASSWTGIYEQYF
>TRBJ2-7|-|TRBV28|15|TRBD2
TGTGCCAGCAGGGCGCTAGCGGGGAACACCTACGAGCAGTACTTC
CASRALAGNTYEQYF
>TRBJ1-1|-|TRBV10-1|17|-
TGCGCCAGCAGTGACCGACGGGGTGTGGGCCTATTTGCTGAAGCTTTCTTT
CASSDRRGVGLFAEAFF
>TRBJ1-2|once|TRBV28|12|TRBD1
TGTGCCAGCAGTTTACCGGGACAGGGCTACACCTTC
CASSLPGQGYTF
>TRBJ2-7|-|TRBV18|15|TRBD2
TGTGCCAGCTCACCACGACTAGCGGGAGCCTACGAGCAGTACTTC
CASSPRLAGAYEQYF
>TRBJ2-7|-|TRBV21-1|15|-
TGTGCCAGCAGCAAAGGGGAAGGAGACAGCTACGAGCAGTACTTC
CASSKGEGDSYEQYF
>TRBJ1-2|-|TRBV28|14|TRBD1
TGTGCCAGCAGTTTATGGGGACAGAACTATGGCTACACCTTC
CASSLWGQNYGYTF
>TRBJ2-4|-|TRBV7-2|13|-
TGTGCCAGCAGCCAGAGCCGGGGGAACATTCAGTACTTC
CASSQSRGNIQYF
>TRBJ1-1|-|TRBV2|16|-
TGTGCCAGCAGTAGGGGGGCAGGGACTCTTAACACTGAAGCTTTCTTT
CASSRGAGTLNTEAFF
>TRBJ2-7|-|TRBV5-1|14|TRBD2
TGCGCCAGCAGCCCTAGCGGAGACCTCTACGAGCAGTACTTC
CASSPSGDLYEQYF
>TRBJ1-2|once|TRBV9|20|-
TGTGCCAGCAGCGTAGAAGTTCGGGAGACCTTCCCAGGTTCCCCGGGCGGCTACACCTTC
CASSVEVRETFPGSPGGYTF